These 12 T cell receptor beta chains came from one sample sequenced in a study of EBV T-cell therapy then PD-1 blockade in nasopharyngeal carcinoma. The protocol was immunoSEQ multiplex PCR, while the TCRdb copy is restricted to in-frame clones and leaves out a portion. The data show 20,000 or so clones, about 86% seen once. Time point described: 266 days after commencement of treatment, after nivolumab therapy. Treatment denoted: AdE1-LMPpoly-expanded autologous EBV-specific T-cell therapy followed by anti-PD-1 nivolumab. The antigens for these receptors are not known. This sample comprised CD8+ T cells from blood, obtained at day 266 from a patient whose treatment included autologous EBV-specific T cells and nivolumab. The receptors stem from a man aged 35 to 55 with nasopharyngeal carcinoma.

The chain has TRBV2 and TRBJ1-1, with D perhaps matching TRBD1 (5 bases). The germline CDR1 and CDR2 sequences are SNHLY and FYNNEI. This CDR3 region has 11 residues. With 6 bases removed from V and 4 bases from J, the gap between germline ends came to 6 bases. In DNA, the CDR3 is TGTGCCAGCAGACAGGTCACTGAAGCTTTCTTT. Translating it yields CASRQVTEAFF.

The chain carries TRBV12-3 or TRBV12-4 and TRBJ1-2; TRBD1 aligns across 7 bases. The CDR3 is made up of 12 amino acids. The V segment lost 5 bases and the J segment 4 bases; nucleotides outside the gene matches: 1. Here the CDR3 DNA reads TGTGCCAGCAGTGGACAGGCCTATGGCTACACCTTC. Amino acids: CASSGQAYGYTF.

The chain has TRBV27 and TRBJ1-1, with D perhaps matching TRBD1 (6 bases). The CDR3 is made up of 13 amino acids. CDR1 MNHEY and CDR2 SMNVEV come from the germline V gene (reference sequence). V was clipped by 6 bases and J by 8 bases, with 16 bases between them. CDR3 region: CASSRGQHIEAFF. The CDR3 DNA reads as TGTGCCAGCAGCCGCGGACAGCACATCGAAGCTTTCTTT.

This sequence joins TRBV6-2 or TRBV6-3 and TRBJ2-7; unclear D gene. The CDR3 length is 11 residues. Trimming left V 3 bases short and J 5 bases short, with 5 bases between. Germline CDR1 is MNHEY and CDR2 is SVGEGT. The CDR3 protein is CASSYWDEQYF. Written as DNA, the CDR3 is TGTGCCAGCAGTTATTGGGACGAGCAGTACTTC.

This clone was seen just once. CDR3 sequence reads: CASSQETGQSNEQFF. In DNA, the CDR3 is TGCGCCAGCAGCCAAGAGACGGGACAGAGCAATGAGCAGTTCTTC. The V gene is TRBV4-1, the J gene TRBJ2-1; TRBD1 matches at 7 bases. V was pared by 0 bases and J by 6 bases, with 5 bases of the junction left unmatched. CDR3 length: 15 residues. Germline V CDR1 and CDR2: MGHRA, YSYEKL.

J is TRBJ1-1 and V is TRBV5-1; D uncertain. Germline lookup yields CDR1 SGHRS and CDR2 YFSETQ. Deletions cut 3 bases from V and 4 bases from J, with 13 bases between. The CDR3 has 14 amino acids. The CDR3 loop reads CASSSWSLGTEAFF. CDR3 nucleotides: TGCGCCAGCAGCTCCTGGTCTTTAGGCACTGAAGCTTTCTTT. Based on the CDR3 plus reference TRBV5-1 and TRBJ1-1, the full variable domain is KAGVTQTPRYLIKTRGQQVTLSCSPISGHRSVSWYQQTPGQGLQFLFEYFSETQRNKGNFPGRFSGRQFSNSRSEMNVSTLELGDSALYLCASSSWSLGTEAFFGQGTRLTVV.

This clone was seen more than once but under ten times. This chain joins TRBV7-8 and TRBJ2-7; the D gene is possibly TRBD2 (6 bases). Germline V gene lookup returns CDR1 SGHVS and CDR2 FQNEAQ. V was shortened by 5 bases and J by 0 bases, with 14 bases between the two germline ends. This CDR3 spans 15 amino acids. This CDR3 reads CASSGGRGTSYEQYF. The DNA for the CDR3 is TGTGCCAGCAGCGGGGGTCGGGGGACCTCCTACGAGCAGTACTTC.

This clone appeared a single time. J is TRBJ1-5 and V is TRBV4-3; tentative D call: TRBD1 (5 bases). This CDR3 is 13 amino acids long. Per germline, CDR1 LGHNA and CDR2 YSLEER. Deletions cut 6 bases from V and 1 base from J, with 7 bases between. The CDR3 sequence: CASSRGSNQPQHF. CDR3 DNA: TGCGCCAGCAGTCGGGGGAGCAATCAGCCCCAGCATTTT.

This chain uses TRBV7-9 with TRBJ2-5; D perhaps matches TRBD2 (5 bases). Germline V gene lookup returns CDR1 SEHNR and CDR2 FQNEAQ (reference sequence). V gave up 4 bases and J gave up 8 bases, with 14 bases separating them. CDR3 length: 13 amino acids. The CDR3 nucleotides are TGTGCCAGCAGCTACCGAGGGAAAGCTACCCAGTACTTC. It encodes CASSYRGKATQYF.

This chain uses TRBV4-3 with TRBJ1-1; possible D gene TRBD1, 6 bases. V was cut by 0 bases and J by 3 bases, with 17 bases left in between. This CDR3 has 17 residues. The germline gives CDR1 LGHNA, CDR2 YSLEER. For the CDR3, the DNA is TGCGCCAGCAGCCAAGAGGTCCTGAGGGGGTCGGACACTGAAGCTTTCTTT. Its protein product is CASSQEVLRGSDTEAFF.

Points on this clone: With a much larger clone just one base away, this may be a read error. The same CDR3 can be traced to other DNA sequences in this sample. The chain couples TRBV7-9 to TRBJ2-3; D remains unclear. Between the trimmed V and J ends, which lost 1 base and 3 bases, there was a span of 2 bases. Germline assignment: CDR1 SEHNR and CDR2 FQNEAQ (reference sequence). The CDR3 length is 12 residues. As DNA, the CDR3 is TGTGCCAGCAGCTTAGGGACAGATACGCAGTATTTT. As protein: CASSLGTDTQYF.

The CDR3 bases are TGTGCCAGCAGTCCAATAGTCTTTACAGAGCAGTACTTC. Translated, it gives CASSPIVFTEQYF. This chain links TRBV28 with TRBJ2-7; no clear D gene. This CDR3 comprises 13 residues. V shed 5 bases and J shed 7 bases, with 15 bases lying between them. The V gene's germline CDR1 is MDHEN and CDR2 SYDVKM.